Below are 15 T cell receptor beta chains sequenced from a single sample in a study of beta chain features in type 1 diabetes. Sequencing targeted expressed TCRB transcripts, as all isolated RNA had been reverse transcribed. Only in-frame clones appear in the TCRdb table, and some are missing; sequencing was by immunoSEQ multiplex PCR. The sample holds under 800,000 clones; roughly 16% are singletons and the top ten take 0.093%. The sequencing sample was made of naive CD4+ T cells from blood. The origin of the receptors is a man between 18 and 35 years old in good health.

This clone came up a few times. This chain's CDR3 is CASSVRERSYNEQFF. The CDR3 region has the DNA TGTGCCAGCAGCGTCCGGGAGAGGTCCTACAATGAGCAGTTCTTC. The rearrangement uses TRBV7-9 and TRBJ2-1; D perhaps matches TRBD2 (6 bases). Between the trimmed V and J ends, which lost 5 bases and 1 base, there was a span of 12 bases. This CDR3 comprises 15 residues. Germline CDR1 SEHNR, CDR2 FQNEAQ (reference sequence).

This clone was seen only a few times. The chain couples TRBV29-1 to TRBJ2-2; no reliable D call. Germline V gene lookup returns CDR1 SQVTM and CDR2 ANQGSEA. This CDR3 has 11 residues. V was shortened by 7 bases and J by 0 bases, with 3 bases between the two germline ends. The CDR3 here is CSATNTGELFF. CDR3 DNA: TGCAGCGCCACGAACACCGGGGAGCTGTTTTTT.

This clone was detected a few times. The chain uses TRBV19 and TRBJ2-7; no definite D call. This CDR3 spans 14 amino acids. The germline CDR1 and CDR2 sequences are LNHDA and SQIVND (reference sequence). V was trimmed by 3 bases and J by 3 bases, leaving 12 bases between them. The CDR3 DNA reads as TGTGCCAGTAGTATCGCAGGTCCTCTCTACGAGCAGTACTTC. Its protein product is CASSIAGPLYEQYF.

As for this clone: This same CDR3 is encoded by further DNA sequences in the sample. The rearrangement links TRBV4-3 to TRBJ1-4; D perhaps matches TRBD1 (5 bases). The V gene lost 0 bases and the J gene lost 8 bases, with 13 bases spanning the gap. CDR1 LGHNA and CDR2 YSLEER come from the germline V gene. This CDR3 contains 15 residues. This chain's CDR3 is CASSQEGTGGEKLFF. The CDR3 nucleotides are TGCGCCAGCAGCCAAGAAGGGACGGGAGGCGAAAAACTGTTTTTT.

This chain joins TRBV7-2 and TRBJ1-5; D might be TRBD1 (5 bases). The CDR3 is 18 residues long. Deletions cut 0 bases from V and 4 bases from J, with 19 bases between. The V gene's germline CDR1 is SGHTA and CDR2 FQGNSA. CDR3 sequence: CASSLASPGRRGNQPQHF. CDR3 coding DNA: TGTGCCAGCAGCTTAGCCTCCCCGGGACGTCGGGGGAATCAGCCCCAGCATTTT.

J is TRBJ1-2 and V is TRBV5-6; TRBD1 agrees at 9 bases. Trimming took 8 bases from V and 2 from J; bases not matched to a gene: 7. Germline V gene sequence: CDR1 SGHDT, CDR2 YYEEEE. The CDR3 has 14 amino acids. The CDR3 reads CARPRGQGNYGYTF. CDR3 sequence (DNA): TGTGCCAGGCCCAGGGGACAGGGAAACTATGGCTACACCTTC.

The chain employs TRBV13 and TRBJ2-2; D remains unclear. Deletions cut 4 bases from V and 6 bases from J, with 12 bases between. This CDR3 region has 14 residues. Germline assignment: CDR1 PRHDT and CDR2 FYEKMQ (reference sequence). Here the CDR3 reads CASSSDPQAGELFF. The CDR3 region has the DNA TGTGCCAGCAGCTCCGACCCCCAGGCCGGGGAGCTGTTTTTT.

V is TRBV28 and J is TRBJ2-7, with TRBD1 matching over 7 bases. The trim removed 4 bases at V and 3 bases at J, leaving 6 bases unmatched. Germline CDR1 reads MDHEN; CDR2 reads SYDVKM. The CDR3 totals 14 residues. CDR3 in amino acids: CASSSPGQIYEQYF. The CDR3, as DNA: TGTGCCAGCAGTTCCCCGGGACAGATCTACGAGCAGTACTTC.

Only a few counts were recorded for this clone. The CDR3 coding sequence is TGTGCCAGCAGCCGGGACCTTACGTCCAAAAACATTCAGTACTTC. It translates to CASSRDLTSKNIQYF. The chain uses TRBV7-9 and TRBJ2-4, with D possibly being TRBD1 or TRBD2 (5 bases each). The CDR3 is 15 amino acids. V lost 5 bases to trimming and J lost 2 bases, with 13 bases between them. CDR1 and CDR2 from the germline V gene are SEHNR and FQNEAQ (reference sequence).

V gene TRBV4-3 combines with J gene TRBJ2-2; 12 nucleotides agree with TRBD1. Germline assignment: CDR1 LGHNA and CDR2 YSLEER. J gave up 6 bases and V 5 bases, and 7 bases lay outside the gene matches. The CDR3 is 16 amino acids. The CDR3 DNA is TGCGCCAGCAGCGGGTCCGGGACAGGGGGCCCCGGGGAGCTGTTTTTT. Translated: CASSGSGTGGPGELFF.

The chain combines TRBV7-9 with TRBJ2-2; D is ambiguous. Deletions cut 5 bases from V and 1 base from J, with 11 bases between. The CDR3 contains 15 residues. CDR1 is SEHNR and CDR2 is FQNEAQ in the germline V gene (reference sequence). The CDR3 reads CASSARSGNTGELFF. The CDR3, as DNA: TGTGCCAGCAGCGCACGCTCCGGGAACACCGGGGAGCTGTTTTTT.

The chain combines TRBV7-3 with TRBJ1-2; D is uncertain. The CDR3 has 13 amino acids. V gave up 4 bases and J gave up 8 bases, with 14 bases separating them. Per germline, CDR1 SGHTA and CDR2 FQGTGA. For the CDR3, the DNA is TGTGCCAGCAGCTCAATGGAGGGTGGCGGCTACACCTTC. Translating gives CASSSMEGGGYTF.

A few counts support this clone. This chain joins TRBV4-2 and TRBJ2-7; either TRBD1 or TRBD2 may fit D (5 bases each). The germline V gene encodes CDR1 LGHNA and CDR2 YNFKEQ. This CDR3 spans 15 amino acids. V gave up 1 base and J gave up 3 bases, with 13 bases separating them. CDR3 coding DNA: TGTGCCAGCAGCCAAGGGGGGTTAGGAGACTACGAGCAGTACTTC. Residues: CASSQGGLGDYEQYF.

The chain employs TRBV13 and TRBJ2-5, with 9 bases matching TRBD2. The DNA end favors TRBJ2-7, so the J call may be wrong. CDR3 length: 17 amino acids. The V gene's germline CDR1 is PRHDT and CDR2 FYEKMQ (reference sequence). The CDR3 spells CASSTTYKRGVSYEQYF. DNA for the CDR3: TGTGCCAGCAGCACCACGTACAAGCGGGGGGTCTCCTACGAGCAGTACTTC.

The chain employs TRBV5-4 and TRBJ2-3, with 10 positions matching TRBD2. In germline, CDR1 is SGHNT, CDR2 YYREEE (reference sequence). The CDR3 loop spans 16 amino acids. V dropped 0 bases and J dropped 8; count of bases not matched to a gene: 9. In DNA, the CDR3 is TGTGCCAGCAGCTTGGGGCTAGCGGGGGATGGAGTTACGCAGTATTTT. Amino acids: CASSLGLAGDGVTQYF.